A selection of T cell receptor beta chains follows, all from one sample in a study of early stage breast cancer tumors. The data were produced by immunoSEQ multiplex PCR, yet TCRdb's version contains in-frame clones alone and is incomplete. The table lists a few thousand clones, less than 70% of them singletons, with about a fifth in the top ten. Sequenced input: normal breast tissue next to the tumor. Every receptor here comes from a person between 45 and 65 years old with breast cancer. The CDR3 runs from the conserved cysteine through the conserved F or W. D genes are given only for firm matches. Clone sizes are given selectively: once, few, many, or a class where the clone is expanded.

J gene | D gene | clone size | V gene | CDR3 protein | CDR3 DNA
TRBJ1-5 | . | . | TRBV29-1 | CSVGAGFSNQPQHF | TGCAGCGTGGGGGCAGGCTTTAGCAATCAGCCCCAGCATTTT
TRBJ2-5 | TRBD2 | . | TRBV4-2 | CASSLGLGGGETQYF | TGTGCCAGCAGCTTGGGACTAGGCGGGGGTGAGACCCAGTACTTC
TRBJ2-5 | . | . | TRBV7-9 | CASSESRETQYF | TGTGCCAGCAGCGAGAGTCGAGAGACCCAGTACTTC
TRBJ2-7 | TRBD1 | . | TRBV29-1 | CSVRTGTGMVEQYF | TGCAGCGTTCGTACCGGGACAGGGATGGTCGAGCAGTACTTC
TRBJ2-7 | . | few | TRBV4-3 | CASSQDVQGWEQYF | TGCGCCAGCAGCCAAGATGTCCAGGGTTGGGAGCAGTACTTC
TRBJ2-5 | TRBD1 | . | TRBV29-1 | CSVEADRGRTETQYF | TGCAGCGTTGAAGCCGACAGGGGGCGCACGGAGACCCAGTACTTC
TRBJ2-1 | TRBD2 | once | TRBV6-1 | CASSPSGEGNEQFF | TGTGCCAGCAGCCCTTCGGGGGAGGGCAATGAGCAGTTCTTC
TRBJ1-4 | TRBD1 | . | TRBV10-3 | CATGDPGGTATNEKLFF | TGTGCCACCGGAGACCCAGGGGGCACTGCAACTAATGAAAAACTGTTTTTT
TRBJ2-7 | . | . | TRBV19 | CASSKGRGTISYEQYF | TGTGCCAGTAGTAAGGGGAGGGGGACCATCTCCTACGAGCAGTACTTC
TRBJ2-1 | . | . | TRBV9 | CASSPDPRGGWDEQFF | TGTGCCAGCAGCCCCGACCCCAGGGGGGGCTGGGATGAGCAGTTCTTC
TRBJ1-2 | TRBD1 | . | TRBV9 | CASSVFDRAGYGYTF | TGTGCCAGCAGCGTCTTTGACAGGGCGGGCTATGGCTACACCTTC
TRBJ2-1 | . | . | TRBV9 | CASSALGLEQFF | TGTGCCAGCAGCGCCCTGGGGCTTGAGCAGTTCTTC
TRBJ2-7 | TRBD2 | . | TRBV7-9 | CASIRAGGSTYEQYF | TGTGCCAGCATCCGGGCGGGGGGGTCGACCTACGAGCAGTACTTC
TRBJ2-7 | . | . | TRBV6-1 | CASSDYGFSIDYEQYF | TGTGCCAGCAGTGACTACGGGTTTTCCATCGACTACGAGCAGTACTTC
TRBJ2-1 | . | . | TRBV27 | CASRQTNEQFF | TGTGCCAGCAGGCAAACAAATGAGCAGTTCTTC
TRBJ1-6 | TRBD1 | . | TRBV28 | CASSFGQGALPLHF | TGTGCCAGCAGTTTTGGACAGGGGGCCTTACCCCTCCACTTT
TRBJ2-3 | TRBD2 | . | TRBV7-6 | CASSYSTGLGTDTQYF | TGTGCCAGCAGCTACTCCACGGGACTAGGCACAGATACGCAGTATTTT
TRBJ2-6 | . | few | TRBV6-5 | CASSYSGGSGANVLTF | TGTGCCAGCAGTTACTCAGGGGGCTCTGGGGCCAACGTCCTGACTTTC
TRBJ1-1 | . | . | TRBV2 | CASSSARRRSEAFF | TGTGCCAGCAGTTCCGCCCGAAGGCGGTCTGAAGCTTTCTTT
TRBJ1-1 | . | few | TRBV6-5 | CASRETAGVNTEAFF | TGTGCCAGCAGAGAAACGGCGGGGGTGAACACTGAAGCTTTCTTT
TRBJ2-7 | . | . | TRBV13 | CASSDRTKPAEQYF | TGTGCCAGCAGCGACAGGACGAAACCAGCGGAGCAGTACTTC
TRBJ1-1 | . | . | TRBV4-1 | CASSQEAGRGEAFF | TGCGCCAGCAGCCAGGAGGCAGGGAGGGGTGAAGCTTTCTTT
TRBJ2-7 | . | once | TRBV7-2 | CASSPDAAGSSYEQYF | TGTGCCAGCAGCCCTGATGCAGCGGGTAGTTCCTACGAGCAGTACTTC
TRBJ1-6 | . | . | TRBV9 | CASSPTLPGRLNSPLHF | TGTGCCAGCAGCCCCACTCTCCCGGGACGCCTAAATTCACCCCTCCACTTT
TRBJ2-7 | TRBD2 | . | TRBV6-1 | CASTTSGPYEQYF | TGTGCCAGCACGACTAGCGGCCCGTACGAGCAGTACTTC
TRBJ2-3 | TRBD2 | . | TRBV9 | CASSVAAGGYTDTQYF | TGTGCCAGCAGCGTAGCTGCGGGGGGCTACACAGATACGCAGTATTTT
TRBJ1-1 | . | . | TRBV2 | CASSEAKGAAEAFF | TGTGCCAGCAGTGAAGCGAAGGGTGCGGCTGAAGCTTTCTTT
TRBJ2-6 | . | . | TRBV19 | CASSPQGPGANVLTF | TGTGCCAGTAGTCCGCAGGGACCTGGGGCCAACGTCCTGACTTTC
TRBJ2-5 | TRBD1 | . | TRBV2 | CASSERDREGQTQYF | TGTGCCAGCAGTGAACGGGACAGGGAAGGACAGACCCAGTACTTC
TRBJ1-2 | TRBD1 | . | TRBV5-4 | CASSPPMGQGNYGYTF | TGTGCCAGCAGCCCTCCCATGGGACAGGGGAACTATGGCTACACCTTC
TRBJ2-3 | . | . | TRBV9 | CASSVGTGGTDTQYF | TGTGCCAGCAGCGTAGGGACTGGTGGCACAGATACGCAGTATTTT
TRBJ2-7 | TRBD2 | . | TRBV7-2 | CASSFTSGGTYEQYF | TGTGCCAGCAGCTTCACTAGCGGGGGGACCTACGAGCAGTACTTC
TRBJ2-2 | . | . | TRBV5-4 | CASKPRDNPGELFF | TGTGCCAGCAAACCCCGGGACAACCCCGGGGAGCTGTTTTTT
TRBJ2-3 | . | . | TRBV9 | CASSEDGASDTQYF | TGTGCCAGCAGCGAAGACGGGGCGTCGGATACGCAGTATTTT
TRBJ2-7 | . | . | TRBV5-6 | CASTPGGQPTYEQYF | TGTGCCAGCACCCCGGGGGGACAGCCGACCTACGAGCAGTACTTC
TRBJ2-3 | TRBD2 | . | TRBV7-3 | CASSMSGRGDTQYF | TGTGCCAGCAGCATGAGCGGGAGGGGAGATACGCAGTATTTT
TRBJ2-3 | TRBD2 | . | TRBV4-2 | CASSQGLAGGPDTQYF | TGTGCCAGCAGCCAAGGACTAGCGGGAGGGCCAGATACGCAGTATTTT
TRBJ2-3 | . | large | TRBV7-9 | CASSRADRSSTDTQYF | TGTGCCAGCAGCCGCGCGGACAGATCTAGCACAGATACGCAGTATTTT
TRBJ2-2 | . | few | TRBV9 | CASSRGVGAPLITGELFF | TGTGCCAGCAGTAGGGGGGTTGGGGCCCCCCTGATCACCGGGGAGCTGTTTTTT
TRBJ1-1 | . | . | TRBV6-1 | CASTVSLQGEAFF | TGTGCCTCCACCGTGTCCCTTCAGGGTGAAGCTTTCTTT
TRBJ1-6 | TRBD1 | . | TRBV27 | CASTGQVNSPLHF | TGTGCCAGCACAGGACAGGTTAATTCACCCCTCCACTTT
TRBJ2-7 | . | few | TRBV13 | CASSARDWGDEQYF | TGTGCCAGCAGCGCCCGGGACTGGGGTGACGAGCAGTACTTC
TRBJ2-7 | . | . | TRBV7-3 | CASSRSAYEQYF | TGTGCCAGCAGCCGATCGGCCTACGAGCAGTACTTC
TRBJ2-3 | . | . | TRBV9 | CASSSSAAGRGTSTDTQYF | TGTGCCAGCAGCTCTAGTGCGGCGGGGCGGGGAACTAGCACAGATACGCAGTATTTT
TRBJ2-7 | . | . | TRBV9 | CASSVKVAQSSYEQYF | TGTGCCAGCAGCGTAAAGGTAGCGCAGAGCTCCTACGAGCAGTACTTC
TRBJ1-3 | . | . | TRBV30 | CAWSVWGSFSGNTIYF | TGTGCCTGGAGTGTCTGGGGAAGCTTCTCTGGAAACACCATATATTTT
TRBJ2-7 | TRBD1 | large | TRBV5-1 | CASRDTGASYEQYF | TGCGCCAGCAGGGATACAGGGGCCTCCTACGAGCAGTACTTC
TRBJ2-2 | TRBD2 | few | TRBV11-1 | CASSLPKSGGGNTGELFF | TGTGCCAGCAGCTTACCGAAGAGCGGGGGGGGAAACACCGGGGAGCTGTTTTTT
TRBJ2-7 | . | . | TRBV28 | CASSSDGGGTYEQYF | TGTGCCAGCAGTTCGGACGGAGGTGGCACCTACGAGCAGTACTTC
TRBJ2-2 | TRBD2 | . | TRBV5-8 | CASSSPFTSGRTPGELFF | TGTGCCAGCAGCTCACCTTTTACTAGCGGGAGAACCCCCGGGGAGCTGTTTTTT
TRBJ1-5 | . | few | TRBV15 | CATSRDVSNQPQHF | TGTGCCACCAGCAGAGATGTCAGCAATCAGCCCCAGCATTTT
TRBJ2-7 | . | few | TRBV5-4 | CASSLASGRGLYEQYF | TGTGCCAGCAGCTTGGCGTCGGGACGGGGCCTCTACGAGCAGTACTTC
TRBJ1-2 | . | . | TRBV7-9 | CASSLEDSYTF | TGTGCCAGCAGCTTAGAGGACAGCTACACCTTC
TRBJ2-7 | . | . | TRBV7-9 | CASGPGPSYEQYF | TGTGCCAGCGGGCCCGGGCCCTCCTACGAGCAGTACTTC
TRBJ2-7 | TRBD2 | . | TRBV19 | CASSTLGGGYEQYF | TGTGCCAGTAGCACTTTGGGGGGAGGGTACGAGCAGTACTTC
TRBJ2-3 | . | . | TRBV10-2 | CASSPQGRADTQYF | TGCGCCAGCAGTCCTCAGGGCAGAGCGGATACGCAGTATTTT
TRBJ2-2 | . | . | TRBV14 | CASSQRRVGAGELFF | TGTGCCAGCAGCCAACGTAGGGTAGGGGCCGGGGAGCTGTTTTTT
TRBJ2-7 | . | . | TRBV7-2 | CASSLDPSAGSYEQYF | TGTGCCAGCAGCTTAGACCCTAGCGCTGGCTCCTACGAGCAGTACTTC
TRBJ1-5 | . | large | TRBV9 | CASSVGASSNQPQHF | TGTGCCAGCAGCGTAGGGGCCAGTAGCAATCAGCCCCAGCATTTT